These 29 T cell receptor beta chains share one sample of origin, sequenced in a study of CD4 T cells in relation to SARS-CoV-2 and coronaviruses. The antigens for these receptors are not known. The unexposed donors gave CD4+ T cells in about 2010-2019, prior to COVID-19. CD4+ T cells were isolated from the cells after about ten days of culture. The method was immunoSEQ multiplex PCR; TCRdb's version includes in-frame clones alone and lacks a portion of them. The table includes 15,000 or so clones, roughly 82% detected once. Sequenced material: CD4+ T cells from PBMCs, cultured in vitro. These receptors were obtained from a human donor in good health.

V and J are TRBV2 and TRBJ2-5; weak D call: TRBD2 (6 bases). The germline V and J ends were trimmed by 3 bases and 5 bases, with 13 bases remaining between them. CDR1 SNHLY and CDR2 FYNNEI come from the germline V gene. The CDR3 is 14 residues long. This CDR3 reads CASSEGRTIETQYF. CDR3 DNA sequence: TGTGCCAGCAGTGAGGGGAGGACAATCGAGACCCAGTACTTC. Full variable domain (outside the CDR3, taken from reference TRBV2 and TRBJ2-5): EPEVTQTPSHQVTQMGQEVILRCVPISNHLYFYWYRQILGQKVEFLVSFYNNEISEKSEIFDDQFSVERPDGSNFTLKIRSTKLEDSAMYFCASSEGRTIETQYFGPGTRLLVL.

The V call is TRBV4-1, the J call TRBJ1-5; D perhaps matches TRBD1 (6 bases). V lost 0 bases, J lost 9 bases, and 18 bases lay in between. CDR1 and CDR2 (germline): MGHRA, YSYEKL. This CDR3 is built from 16 residues. CDR3 region: CASSQDWGGLRRPQHF. The CDR3 DNA sequence: TGCGCCAGCAGCCAAGATTGGGGGGGCCTCCGAAGGCCCCAGCATTTT.

V is TRBV20-1 and J is TRBJ2-5; unclear D gene. This CDR3 is 12 amino acids long. V was clipped by 3 bases and J by 5 bases, with 10 bases between them. Germline CDR1 and CDR2: DFQATT and SNEGSKA (reference sequence). The CDR3 DNA reads as TGCAGTGCTAGTCTCTCAGAGGAGACCCAGTACTTC. It is translated as CSASLSEETQYF.

As for this clone: Its ends do not fully match the called genes, so a read error is possible. The same CDR3 arises from other DNA sequences in this sample as well. This sequence joins TRBV10-3 and TRBJ2-5, with D perhaps TRBD2 (5 bases). This CDR3 has 14 amino acids. In germline, CDR1 is ENHRY, CDR2 SYGVKD. This chain's CDR3 is CAISVGGAQETQYF. CDR3 nucleotides: TGCGCCATCAGTGTCGGAGGTGCCCAAGAGACCCAGTACTTC.

The V and J genes are TRBV6-2 or TRBV6-3 and TRBJ2-1, with TRBD2 matching 8 bases. CDR3 length: 15 amino acids. Per germline, CDR1 MNHEY and CDR2 SVGEGT. After removal of 4 bases from V and 2 bases from J, the junction contained 4 bases not matched to a gene. CDR3 protein: CASSLIAGTYNEQFF. As DNA, the CDR3 is TGTGCCAGCAGTTTAATAGCGGGAACCTACAATGAGCAGTTCTTC.

The chain uses TRBV5-1 and TRBJ1-1; D is possibly TRBD1 (5 bases). Germline V CDR1 and CDR2: SGHRS, YFSETQ. The CDR3 has 14 amino acids. Trimming cost V 1 base and J 2 bases, with 9 bases left between them. In DNA form, the CDR3 reads TGCGCCAGCAGCTTGAGTACAGGTAACACTGAAGCTTTCTTT. Its translation is CASSLSTGNTEAFF.

The gene calls are TRBV4-3 and TRBJ2-3; TRBD2 might be the D (6 bases). Germline values: CDR1 LGHNA, CDR2 YSLEER. CDR3 length: 16 amino acids. Deletions cut 3 bases from V and 1 base from J, with 14 bases between. In DNA, the CDR3 is TGCGCCAGCAGCCATAAAGCGGGCGCCCGCACAGATACGCAGTATTTT. Amino acids: CASSHKAGARTDTQYF.

V gene TRBV7-9 combines with J gene TRBJ1-1; D not resolved. With 0 bases removed from V and 6 bases from J, the gap between germline ends came to 11 bases. The germline V gene encodes CDR1 SEHNR and CDR2 FQNEAQ (reference sequence). The CDR3 sequence is 14 residues long. The CDR3 region is CASSLASPWAEAFF. The CDR3 DNA reads as TGTGCCAGCAGCTTAGCCTCCCCTTGGGCTGAAGCTTTCTTT. The variable domain in full, with the rest retrieved from reference TRBV7-9 and TRBJ1-1, is DTGVSQNPRHKITKRGQNVTFRCDPISEHNRLYWYRQTLGQGPEFLTYFQNEAQLEKSRLLSDRFSAERPKGSFSTLEIQRTEQGDSAMYLCASSLASPWAEAFFGQGTRLTVV.

The V call is TRBV7-9, the J call TRBJ2-2; D is unclear. This CDR3 contains 16 residues. V was trimmed by 1 base and J by 3 bases, leaving 12 bases between them. CDR1 SEHNR and CDR2 FQNEAQ come from the germline V gene (reference sequence). CDR3 region: CASSLVTSVHTGELFF. CDR3 sequence (DNA): TGTGCCAGCAGCTTAGTTACCTCCGTACACACCGGGGAGCTGTTTTTT.

The chain joins TRBV5-4 to TRBJ2-5; D may be TRBD1 or TRBD2 (6 bases each). Germline V gene sequence: CDR1 SGHNT, CDR2 YYREEE (reference sequence). The CDR3 runs to 14 residues. Trimming took off 3 bases at V and 2 bases at J, with 11 bases between the two ends. In DNA, the CDR3 is TGTGCCAGCAGCTCGAAGGGGGGACAAGAGACCCAGTACTTC. It yields the protein CASSSKGGQETQYF.

The rearrangement links TRBV9 to TRBJ2-7; 8 nucleotides align to TRBD1. V lost 0 bases to trimming and J lost 5 bases; unmatched junction nucleotides: 7. This CDR3 contains 15 residues. Germline V CDR1 and CDR2: SGDLS, YYNGEE. The CDR3 coding sequence is TGTGCCAGCAGCGTAGGAGGGACAGGCACCCACGAGCAGTACTTC. Translating gives CASSVGGTGTHEQYF.

The chain combines TRBV2 with TRBJ1-6; tentative D call: TRBD1 (6 bases). The V gene lost 6 bases and the J gene lost 8 bases, with 17 bases spanning the gap. Germline V gives CDR1 SNHLY, CDR2 FYNNEI. CDR3 length: 15 residues. Written as DNA, the CDR3 is TGTGCCAGCAGGAAAGGGGGTAATAATTATTCACCCCTCCACTTT. Amino acids: CASRKGGNNYSPLHF.

The chain couples TRBV27 to TRBJ2-5, with 8 bases identical to TRBD1. Trimming at V came to 5 bases and at J to 7 bases, leaving 12 bases not matched to a gene. Per the germline V gene, CDR1 is MNHEY and CDR2 is SMNVEV (reference sequence). The CDR3 contains 15 residues. In DNA, the CDR3 is TGTGCCAGCAGTCCGACAGGGGTCGGGATTGGGACCCAGTACTTC. It is translated as CASSPTGVGIGTQYF.

The chain uses TRBV7-2 and TRBJ2-2; 8 bases are a match to TRBD1. Trimming took 2 bases from V and 4 from J; bases not matched to a gene: 12. Germline CDR1 and CDR2: SGHTA and FQGNSA. The CDR3 consists of 18 residues. CDR3 loop: CASSLKNQGAISTGELFF. The CDR3 DNA reads as TGTGCCAGCAGCTTAAAAAACCAGGGGGCGATAAGCACCGGGGAGCTGTTTTTT.

The chain recombines TRBV7-9 with TRBJ2-2; perhaps TRBD2 as D (6 bases). Germline assignment: CDR1 SEHNR and CDR2 FQNEAQ (reference sequence). This CDR3 has 15 amino acids. The ends were cut back, 5 bases at V and 4 bases at J, with 14 bases in the middle. CDR3 DNA: TGTGCCAGCAGCCTTGCCGGGCGGGGCACCGGGGAGCTGTTTTTT. This translates into CASSLAGRGTGELFF.

The rearrangement joins TRBV6-5 to TRBJ2-7; 8 bases map to TRBD2. CDR1 is MNHEY and CDR2 is SVGAGI in the germline V gene. CDR3 length: 15 residues. V trimming: 7 bases; J trimming: 3 bases; junction bases outside the gene matches: 11. CDR3 sequence: CASTGESGSLYEQYF. CDR3 DNA sequence: TGTGCCAGCACGGGGGAGAGCGGGAGTCTCTACGAGCAGTACTTC.

This clone occurred once. The chain links TRBV7-2 to TRBJ1-4, with 7 bases lining up with TRBD1. With 5 bases clipped from V and 4 bases from J, the junction kept 4 bases outside the gene matches. The V gene's germline CDR1 is SGHTA and CDR2 FQGNSA. The CDR3 length is 14 residues. The CDR3 reads CASSRGDSNEKLFF. The CDR3 nucleotides read TGTGCCAGCAGCCGCGGGGACAGTAATGAAAAACTGTTTTTT.

The chain links TRBV5-1 to TRBJ2-5, with D tentatively TRBD2 (5 bases). Germline CDR1 SGHRS, CDR2 YFSETQ. The CDR3 totals 12 residues. V was cut by 2 bases and J by 11 bases, with 13 bases left in between. This CDR3 reads CASSFWGREQYF. The DNA for the CDR3 is TGCGCCAGCAGCTTCTGGGGTAGGGAGCAGTACTTC.

The V gene is TRBV19, the J gene TRBJ1-2; D unclear. CDR1 is LNHDA and CDR2 is SQIVND in the germline V gene (reference sequence). Trimming pared 1 base from V and 3 bases from J, leaving 6 bases between. CDR3 length: 13 residues. The CDR3 reads CASSIGRYYGYTF. CDR3 nucleotides: TGTGCCAGTAGTATAGGCCGATACTATGGCTACACCTTC.

This chain joins TRBV20-1 and TRBJ2-5; unclear D gene. Germline CDR1 is DFQATT and CDR2 is SNEGSKA (reference sequence). Trimming cost V 3 bases and J 4 bases, with 12 bases left between them. There are 13 residues in the CDR3. The CDR3 here is CSASSNVAETQYF. In DNA form, the CDR3 reads TGCAGTGCTAGTTCCAACGTAGCAGAGACCCAGTACTTC.

V usage is TRBV5-6 and J usage is TRBJ2-7; TRBD2 might be the D (5 bases). CDR3 size: 16 residues. The V end was cut by 0 bases, the J end by 0 bases, with 13 bases between. Germline CDR1 and CDR2: SGHDT and YYEEEE. For the CDR3, the DNA is TGTGCCAGCAGCTTGGTTCCCACCGGAGGCTCCTACGAGCAGTACTTC. Its translation is CASSLVPTGGSYEQYF.

The V gene is TRBV7-3, the J gene TRBJ1-2; D ambiguous. V gave up 5 bases and J gave up 7 bases, with 14 bases separating them. Germline CDR1 is SGHTA and CDR2 is FQGTGA. The CDR3 extends over 13 amino acids. In DNA form, the CDR3 reads TGTGCCAGCAGCCCCCAGGATCGAGGTGGCTACACCTTC. This gives the protein CASSPQDRGGYTF. The full variable domain, rest sourced from reference TRBV7-3 and TRBJ1-2, is GAGVSQTPSNKVTEKGKYVELRCDPISGHTALYWYRQSLGQGPEFLIYFQGTGAADDSGLPNDRFFAVRPEGSVSTLKIQRTERGDSAVYLCASSPQDRGGYTFGSGTRLTVV.

The V call is TRBV14, the J call TRBJ2-5; TRBD2 might be the D (6 bases). The length of the CDR3 is 17 residues. The V end lost 4 bases, the J end lost 2 bases, and 20 bases lay between the germline ends. Germline V gene lookup returns CDR1 SGHDN and CDR2 FVKESK. The CDR3 DNA reads as TGTGCCAGCAGCCGGTATGGGACGCGGGGACGGCAAGAGACCCAGTACTTC. It codes for CASSRYGTRGRQETQYF.

V gene TRBV18 combines with J gene TRBJ2-5, with TRBD1 matching over 10 bases. Germline V gives CDR1 KGHSH, CDR2 LQKENI. This CDR3 comprises 16 residues. Trimming cost V 3 bases and J 2 bases; bases outside gene matches: 6. The CDR3 region has the DNA TGTGCCAGCTCACCCCCGGGACAGGGGTATCAAGAGACCCAGTACTTC. Translation gives CASSPPGQGYQETQYF.

The J gene is TRBJ1-2, the V gene TRBV4-3, with 9 nucleotides matching TRBD1. J gave up 8 bases and V 0 bases, and 4 bases lay outside the gene matches. CDR1 LGHNA and CDR2 YSLEER come from the germline V gene. The CDR3 is 14 residues long. The chain's CDR3 is CASSQDIGQGGYTF. In DNA form, the CDR3 reads TGCGCCAGCAGCCAAGATATAGGACAGGGGGGCTACACCTTC.

In the case of this clone: This sample also contains other DNA sequences that code for the same CDR3. The V and J genes are TRBV7-2 and TRBJ1-1, with D hard to call. The V gene's germline CDR1 is SGHTA and CDR2 FQGNSA. This CDR3 comprises 14 residues. The ends were cut back, 1 base at V and 1 base at J, with 7 bases in the middle. The CDR3 spells CASSLGRENTEAFF. CDR3 DNA sequence: TGTGCCAGCAGCTTAGGACGGGAGAACACTGAAGCTTTCTTT. The complete variable domain, with remaining parts taken from reference TRBV7-2 and TRBJ1-1, reads GAGVSQSPSNKVTEKGKDVELRCDPISGHTALYWYRQSLGQGLEFLIYFQGNSAPDKSGLPSDRFSAERTGGSVSTLTIQRTQQEDSAVYLCASSLGRENTEAFFGQGTRLTVV.

The chain joins TRBV4-1 to TRBJ2-1; 9 bases match TRBD2. After removal of 4 bases from V and 1 base from J, the junction contained 8 bases not matched to a gene. In germline, CDR1 is MGHRA, CDR2 YSYEKL. The CDR3 runs to 17 residues. CDR3 residues: CASSREASGTSYNEQFF. The DNA of the CDR3 is TGCGCCAGCAGCCGAGAGGCTAGCGGGACGTCCTACAATGAGCAGTTCTTC.

V gene TRBV19 combines with J gene TRBJ2-7, with 7 nucleotides matching TRBD1. Trimming cost V 10 bases and J 2 bases; bases outside gene matches: 17. In germline, CDR1 is LNHDA, CDR2 SQIVND (reference sequence). The CDR3 contains 16 residues. CDR3 residues: CATEPGVRGTAYEQYF. DNA of the CDR3: TGTGCCACCGAACCTGGGGTAAGGGGGACAGCCTACGAGCAGTACTTC.

The rearrangement links TRBV29-1 to TRBJ1-2; the match to TRBD1 covers 8 bases. CDR1 is SQVTM, CDR2 ANQGSEA, per germline. V shed 4 bases and J 8 bases; nucleotides not matched to a gene: 6. This CDR3 comprises 12 residues. This chain's CDR3 is CSVGGQEGGYTF. CDR3 bases: TGCAGCGTTGGGGGACAGGAGGGCGGCTACACCTTC.